Below are 10 T cell receptor beta chains sequenced from a single sample in a study of blood T cell repertoires in COVID-19. The assay was immunoSEQ multiplex PCR, and TCRdb's table has in-frame clones only and misses some. This table holds 150,000 to 200,000 clones, approximately 80% found once. Sequencing was done on a sample of peripheral blood. Receptors were obtained from a human donor in a cohort sampled during active COVID-19.

This sequence joins TRBV18 and TRBJ1-5, with TRBD1 matching over 8 bases. From germline, CDR1 is KGHSH and CDR2 LQKENI. CDR3 size: 16 residues. J lost 6 bases, V lost 2 bases, and 9 bases had no gene match. The CDR3 DNA sequence: TGTGCCAGCTCACCAGGACAGGGCTTCGTCGGTCAGCCCCAGCATTTT. Amino acids: CASSPGQGFVGQPQHF.

V usage is TRBV29-1 and J usage is TRBJ1-2; 9 positions match TRBD1. This CDR3 has 15 residues. Germline V lookup: CDR1 SQVTM, CDR2 ANQGSEA. The V and J ends lost 1 base and 8 bases, in that order; junction bases with no gene match: 11. Here the CDR3 reads CSVEARRGQGGGYTF. The CDR3 bases are TGCAGCGTTGAAGCCCGTCGGGGACAGGGAGGCGGCTACACCTTC.

The chain couples TRBV6-6 to TRBJ1-1; 8 nucleotides match TRBD1. With 8 bases clipped from V and 7 bases from J, the junction kept 3 bases outside the gene matches. The CDR3 runs to 11 residues. The V gene's germline CDR1 is MNHNY and CDR2 SVGAGI (reference sequence). This CDR3 is CASQDRVEAFF. CDR3 DNA: TGTGCCAGCCAGGACAGGGTTGAAGCTTTCTTT.

The rearrangement joins TRBV28 to TRBJ2-7; 9 bases are shared with TRBD2. The germline V gene encodes CDR1 MDHEN and CDR2 SYDVKM. The J segment lost 1 base and the V segment lost 2 bases, leaving 6 bases of the junction unmatched. The CDR3 runs to 16 residues. The CDR3 DNA is TGTGCCAGCAGTTTAATTGGGCTAGCGGGGTCCTACGAGCAGTACTTC. Its protein is CASSLIGLAGSYEQYF.

This chain connects TRBV25-1 to TRBJ2-7; 7 nucleotides agree with TRBD1. The CDR3 is made up of 15 amino acids. Germline CDR1 reads MGHDK; CDR2 reads SYGVNS. Germline trimming cut 3 bases from V and 1 base from J; bases unmatched to any gene: 6. In DNA form, the CDR3 reads TGTGCCAGCAGTGAGGCGGGCAGGGGGTCCTACGAGCAGTACTTC. Amino acid sequence: CASSEAGRGSYEQYF.

The chain carries TRBV30 and TRBJ2-2, with D tentatively TRBD2 (5 bases). Germline V CDR1 and CDR2: GTSNPN, SVGIG (reference sequence). The CDR3 loop spans 15 amino acids. V lost 5 bases and J 5 bases, leaving 18 bases between the germline ends. This CDR3 is CAWVVLLAVTGELFF. CDR3 sequence (DNA): TGTGCCTGGGTGGTACTTCTAGCTGTAACCGGGGAGCTGTTTTTT. The entire variable domain, with the rest obtained from reference TRBV30 and TRBJ2-2, is as follows: SQTIHQWPATLVQPVGSPLSLECTVEGTSNPNLYWYRQAAGRGLQLLFYSVGIGQISSEVPQNLSASRPQDRQFILSSKKLLLSDSGFYLCAWVVLLAVTGELFFGEGSRLTVL.

V is TRBV2 and J is TRBJ1-5; 7 bases are a match to TRBD1. Germline lookup yields CDR1 SNHLY and CDR2 FYNNEI. The CDR3 sequence is 15 residues long. V lost 4 bases and J lost 2; bases outside the gene matches: 5. The CDR3 DNA reads as TGTGCCAGCAGTGCCACTCAGGGGGGCAATCAGCCCCAGCATTTT. This gives the protein CASSATQGGNQPQHF. Combining the CDR3 with reference TRBV2 and TRBJ1-5 gives the whole variable domain EPEVTQTPSHQVTQMGQEVILRCVPISNHLYFYWYRQILGQKVEFLVSFYNNEISEKSEIFDDQFSVERPDGSNFTLKIRSTKLEDSAMYFCASSATQGGNQPQHFGDGTRLSIL.

CDR3 protein: CASSQGGQGAGYEQYF. CDR3 DNA sequence: TGCGCCAGCAGCCAAGGTGGACAGGGGGCAGGCTACGAGCAGTACTTC. The chain links TRBV4-1 to TRBJ2-7; TRBD1 aligns across 11 bases. Germline loops: CDR1 MGHRA, CDR2 YSYEKL. CDR3 length equals 16 residues. The trim removed 1 base at V and 3 bases at J, leaving 5 bases unmatched.

This chain joins TRBV5-5 and TRBJ2-7, with D perhaps matching TRBD2 (6 bases). The CDR3 covers 14 residues. The germline CDR1 and CDR2 sequences are SGHKS and YYEKEE (reference sequence). V lost 4 bases to trimming and J lost 6 bases, with 17 bases between them. The chain's CDR3 is CASSPGVQFGEQYF. The CDR3 coding sequence is TGTGCCAGCAGCCCGGGGGTCCAATTCGGCGAGCAGTACTTC.

The rearrangement joins TRBV15 to TRBJ1-2, with 7 bases fitting TRBD1. The CDR3 covers 12 residues. The germline CDR1 and CDR2 sequences are LNHNV and YYDKDF (reference sequence). Trimming cost V 5 bases and J 6 bases; bases outside gene matches: 3. DNA of the CDR3: TGTGCCACCAGCGGGACAGTGGATGGCTACACCTTC. It codes for CATSGTVDGYTF.